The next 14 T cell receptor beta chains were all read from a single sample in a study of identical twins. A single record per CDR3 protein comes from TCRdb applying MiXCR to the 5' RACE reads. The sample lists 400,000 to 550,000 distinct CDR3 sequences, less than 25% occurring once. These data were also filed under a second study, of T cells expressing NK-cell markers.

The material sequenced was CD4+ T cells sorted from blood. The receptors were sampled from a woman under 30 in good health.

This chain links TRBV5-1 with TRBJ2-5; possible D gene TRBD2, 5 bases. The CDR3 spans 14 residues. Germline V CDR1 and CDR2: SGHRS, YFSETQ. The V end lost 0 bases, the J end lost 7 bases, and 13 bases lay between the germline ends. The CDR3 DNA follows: TGCGCCAGCAGCTTGGAGGGTAGCGAGGGGACCCAGTACTTC. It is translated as CASSLEGSEGTQYF.

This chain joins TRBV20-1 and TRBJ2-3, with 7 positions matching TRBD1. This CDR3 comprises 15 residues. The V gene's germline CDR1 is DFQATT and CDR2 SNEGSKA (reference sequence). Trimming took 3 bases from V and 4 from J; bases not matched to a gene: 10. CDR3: CSARGPRGMADTQYF. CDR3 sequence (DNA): TGCAGTGCTAGGGGCCCCAGGGGGATGGCAGATACGCAGTATTTT.

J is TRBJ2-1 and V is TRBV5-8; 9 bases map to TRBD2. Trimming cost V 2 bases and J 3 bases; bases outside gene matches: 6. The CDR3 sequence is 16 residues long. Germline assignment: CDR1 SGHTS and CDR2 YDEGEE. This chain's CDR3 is CASSFGGRGLYNEQFF. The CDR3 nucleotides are TGTGCCAGCAGCTTTGGCGGGAGGGGACTCTACAATGAGCAGTTCTTC. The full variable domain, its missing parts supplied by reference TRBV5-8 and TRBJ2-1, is EAGVTQSPTHLIKTRGQQATLRCSPISGHTSVYWYQQALGLGLQFLLWYDEGEERNRGNFPPRFSGRQFPNYSSELNVNALELEDSALYLCASSFGGRGLYNEQFFGPGTRLTVL.

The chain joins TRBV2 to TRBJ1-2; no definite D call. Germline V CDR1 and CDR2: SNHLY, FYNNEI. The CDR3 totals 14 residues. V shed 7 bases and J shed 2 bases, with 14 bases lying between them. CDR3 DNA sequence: TGTGCCAGCACCCCCCGGGAAGGCAACTATGGCTACACCTTC. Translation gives CASTPREGNYGYTF.

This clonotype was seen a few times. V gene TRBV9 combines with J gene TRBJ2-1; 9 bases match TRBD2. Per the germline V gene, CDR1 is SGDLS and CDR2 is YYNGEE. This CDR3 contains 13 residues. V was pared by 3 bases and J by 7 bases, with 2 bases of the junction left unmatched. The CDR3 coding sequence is TGTGCCAGCAGCGGCGGGAGGGCAAATGAGCAGTTCTTC. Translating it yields CASSGGRANEQFF.

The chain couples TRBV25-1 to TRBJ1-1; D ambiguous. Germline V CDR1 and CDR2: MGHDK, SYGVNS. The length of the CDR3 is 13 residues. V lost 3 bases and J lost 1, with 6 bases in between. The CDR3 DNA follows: TGTGCCAGCAGTGACGCCTCGAACACTGAAGCTTTCTTT. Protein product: CASSDASNTEAFF.

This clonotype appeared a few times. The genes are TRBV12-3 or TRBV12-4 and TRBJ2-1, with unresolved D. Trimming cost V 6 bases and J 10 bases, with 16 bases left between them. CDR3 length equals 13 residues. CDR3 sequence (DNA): TGTGCCAGCAGCCCAACGATCCGGGCAGAGCAGTTCTTC. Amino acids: CASSPTIRAEQFF.

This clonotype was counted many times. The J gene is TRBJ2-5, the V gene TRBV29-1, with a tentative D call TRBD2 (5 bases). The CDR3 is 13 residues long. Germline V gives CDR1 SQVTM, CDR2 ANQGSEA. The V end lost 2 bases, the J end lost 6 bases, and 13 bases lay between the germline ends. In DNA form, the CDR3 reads TGCAGCGTTGAAATGGCGGGTGTGAAGACCCAGTACTTC. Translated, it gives CSVEMAGVKTQYF.

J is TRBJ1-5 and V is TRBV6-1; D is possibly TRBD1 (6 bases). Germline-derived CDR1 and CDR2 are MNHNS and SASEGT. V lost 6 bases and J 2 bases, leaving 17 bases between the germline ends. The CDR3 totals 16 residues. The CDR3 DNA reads TGTGCCAGCAGCCCCCGGTCAGGGGTCGGCAATCAGCCCCAGCATTTT. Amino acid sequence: CASSPRSGVGNQPQHF.

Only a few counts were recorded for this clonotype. Here the CDR3 reads CASSKNRRVSGANVLTF. CDR3 sequence (DNA): TGTGCCAGCAGCAAAAACCGCAGGGTTTCTGGGGCCAACGTCCTGACTTTC. The V call is TRBV7-3, the J call TRBJ2-6; D is perhaps TRBD1 (5 bases). The CDR3 totals 17 residues. V lost 5 bases to trimming and J lost 1 base, with 15 bases between them. Germline CDR1 reads SGHTA; CDR2 reads FQGTGA.

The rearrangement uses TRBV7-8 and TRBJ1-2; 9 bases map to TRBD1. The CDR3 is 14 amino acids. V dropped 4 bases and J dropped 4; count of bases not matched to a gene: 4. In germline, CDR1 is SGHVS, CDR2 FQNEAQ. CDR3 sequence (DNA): TGTGCCAGCAGCTCCCGGGACAGGGCCTATGGCTACACCTTC. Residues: CASSSRDRAYGYTF.

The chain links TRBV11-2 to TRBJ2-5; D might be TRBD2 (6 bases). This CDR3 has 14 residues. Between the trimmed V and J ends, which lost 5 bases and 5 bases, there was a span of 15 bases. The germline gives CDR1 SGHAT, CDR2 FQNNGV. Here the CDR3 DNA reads TGTGCCAGCAGCCTGAGCTGGGGGGATGAGACCCAGTACTTC. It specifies CASSLSWGDETQYF.

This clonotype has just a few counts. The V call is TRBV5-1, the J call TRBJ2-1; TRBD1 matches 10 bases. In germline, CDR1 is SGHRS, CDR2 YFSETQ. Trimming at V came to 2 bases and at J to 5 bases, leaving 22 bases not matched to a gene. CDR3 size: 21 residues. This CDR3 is CASSFPYPGTGESRGDNEQFF. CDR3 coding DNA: TGCGCCAGCAGCTTCCCCTATCCCGGGACAGGGGAGAGCAGGGGAGACAATGAGCAGTTCTTC. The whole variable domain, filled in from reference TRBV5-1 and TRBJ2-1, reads KAGVTQTPRYLIKTRGQQVTLSCSPISGHRSVSWYQQTPGQGLQFLFEYFSETQRNKGNFPGRFSGRQFSNSRSEMNVSTLELGDSALYLCASSFPYPGTGESRGDNEQFFGPGTRLTVL.

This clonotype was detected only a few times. The CDR3 bases are TGCAGTGCTAGACTACCGACAGGGGGCACCGGGGAGCTGTTTTTT. Translating it yields CSARLPTGGTGELFF. This chain joins TRBV20-1 and TRBJ2-2, with 9 bases identical to TRBD1. CDR3 length equals 15 residues. CDR1 is DFQATT and CDR2 is SNEGSKA in the germline V gene (reference sequence). V lost 2 bases to trimming and J lost 4 bases; unmatched junction nucleotides: 5.